Presented here are 6 T cell receptor beta chains from one specimen sequenced in a study of a mutant IDH1 vaccine in newly diagnosed glioma. Profiled with immunoSEQ multiplex PCR; TCRdb holds only in-frame clones, not every one. Among over 40,000 clones, around 89% were seen once, and the ten largest hold around 1.5%. Time point meaning: week 35, safety follow-up. One vaccine dose held 300 ug of mutant IDH1 20-mer peptide and came with topical imiquimod. Their specific antigens are unknown. The specimen comprised PBMCs, sampled from a glioma patient whose treatment included an IDH1 peptide vaccine. The receptors stem from a man between 40 and 49 years old with glioma.

The V call is TRBV6-1, the J call TRBJ2-7; D gene unclear. From germline, CDR1 is MNHNS and CDR2 SASEGT. Trimming took off 10 bases at V and 0 bases at J, with 19 bases between the two ends. This CDR3 is 15 amino acids long. The CDR3 loop is CATSVPAASSYEQYF. The CDR3 DNA is TGTGCCACCTCGGTTCCTGCAGCGAGCTCCTACGAGCAGTACTTC.

J is TRBJ2-7 and V is TRBV11-3; TRBD1 matches at 9 bases. The CDR3 runs 16 residues. V gave up 2 bases and J gave up 6 bases; unmatched junction bases: 11. Germline CDR1 SGHNT, CDR2 YENEEA. This CDR3 reads CASSLIEQGALGEQYV. The DNA of the CDR3 is TGTGCCAGCAGCTTAATTGAACAGGGGGCCTTGGGCGAGCAGTACGTC.

Only one count was recorded for this clone. The chain carries TRBV5-1 and TRBJ1-3; D not resolved. The germline gives CDR1 SGHRS, CDR2 YFSETQ. V lost 0 bases and J lost 1, with 11 bases in between. CDR3 length equals 16 residues. The CDR3 loop is CASSLGSGGSGNTIYF. The CDR3 DNA sequence: TGCGCCAGCAGCTTGGGTTCAGGAGGATCTGGAAACACCATATATTTT.

The chain is built from TRBV7-3 and TRBJ2-4; maybe TRBD1 (6 bases). V was trimmed by 4 bases and J by 2 bases, leaving 12 bases between them. Germline V CDR1 and CDR2: SGHTA, FQGTGA. The CDR3 has 15 residues. The CDR3 reads CASSSYTGPKNIQYF. Here the CDR3 DNA reads TGTGCCAGCAGCTCCTACACAGGGCCCAAAAACATTCAGTACTTC. The variable domain in full, with the rest retrieved from reference TRBV7-3 and TRBJ2-4, is GAGVSQTPSNKVTEKGKYVELRCDPISGHTALYWYRQSLGQGPEFLIYFQGTGAADDSGLPNDRFFAVRPEGSVSTLKIQRTERGDSAVYLCASSSYTGPKNIQYFGAGTRLSVL.

V gene TRBV18 combines with J gene TRBJ2-2; D is tentatively TRBD1 or TRBD2 (5 bases each). Germline V lookup: CDR1 KGHSH, CDR2 LQKENI. The CDR3 consists of 13 residues. Trimming removed 3 bases from V and 3 bases from J, with 5 bases in between. CDR3 coding DNA: TGTGCCAGCTCACCGGGGGACACCGGGGAGCTGTTTTTT. Encoded protein: CASSPGDTGELFF. Complete variable domain (other parts from reference TRBV18 and TRBJ2-2): NAGVMQNPRHLVRRRGQEARLRCSPMKGHSHVYWYRQLPEEGLKFMVYLQKENIIDESGMPKERFSAEFPKEGPSILRIQQVVRGDSAAYFCASSPGDTGELFFGEGSRLTVL.

The chain employs TRBV19 and TRBJ1-2; 8 nucleotides match TRBD1. Germline V gives CDR1 LNHDA, CDR2 SQIVND (reference sequence). The CDR3 spans 15 residues. With V trimmed by 6 bases and J by 7 bases, 13 bases remained unmatched. Written as DNA, the CDR3 is TGTGCCAGTAGGCCAACAGGGGGTGCCGATAGTGGCTACACCTTC. Its protein product is CASRPTGGADSGYTF.